The following is a T cell receptor beta chain sequence with its context. Antigen unknown. The V gene lost 6 bases and the J gene lost 5 bases, with 17 bases spanning the gap. The CDR3 loop spans 15 amino acids. Germline V gene lookup returns CDR1 KGHSH and CDR2 LQKENI. The data are from a study of T cell responses to AZD1222 COVID-19 vaccine. Study-wide results and caveats: Repertoire sampling was restricted to post-peak T cell response timepoints. Regions left unmutated in variants are reportedly the target of nearly half of spike-specific TCRs. Spike-spanning, vaccine-associated CD4 TCRs were dominant at 160-218 and 743-854. Donors were chiefly white British, with a greater number of females, and clonal diversity was perhaps underestimated.

Libraries were prepared by immunoSEQ multiplex PCR; TCRdb keeps only in-frame clonotypes and omits some of them. The sample holds tens of thousands of clones, around 81% seen once. This sequence originates from an adult in good health. V usage is TRBV18 and J usage is TRBJ2-1; weak D call: TRBD1 (5 bases). The source material was peripheral blood, sampled on day 0 of AZD1222 vaccination. CDR3 residues: CASSVRTSGNNEQFF. The DNA for the CDR3 is TGTGCCAGCTCCGTGAGGACATCTGGCAACAATGAGCAGTTCTTC.